The 6 T cell receptor beta chains reported below all come from one sample, sequenced in a study of early stage breast cancer tumors. Clones were sequenced by immunoSEQ multiplex PCR, and TCRdb holds only the in-frame ones, with some missing. The table includes roughly 25,000 clones, about 70% detected once. Sample: breast tumor tissue. These receptors all stem from a person aged 55 to 75 with breast cancer.

The V gene is TRBV30, the J gene TRBJ2-4; the D gene is possibly TRBD1 (5 bases). V was pared by 0 bases and J by 7 bases, with 10 bases between. This CDR3 region has 13 residues. Germline loops: CDR1 GTSNPN, CDR2 SVGIG (reference sequence). In DNA form, the CDR3 reads TGTGCCTGGAGTGTCGGTGCAGGGAACATTCAGTACTTC. Amino acids: CAWSVGAGNIQYF.

This clone was observed a handful of times. The chain carries TRBV6-5 and TRBJ1-1; 7 positions match TRBD1. Germline lookup yields CDR1 MNHEY and CDR2 SVGAGI. V was pared by 5 bases and J by 4 bases, with 10 bases of the junction left unmatched. This CDR3 has 15 residues. The DNA of the CDR3 is TGTGCCAGCAGTCCTCGACAGGGTAGCGGCACTGAAGCTTTCTTT. Its protein is CASSPRQGSGTEAFF.

The chain couples TRBV7-8 to TRBJ2-7, with TRBD1 matching over 11 bases. CDR3 size: 15 residues. Germline V CDR1 and CDR2: SGHVS, FQNEAQ. Germline trimming cut 1 base from V and 2 bases from J; bases unmatched to any gene: 1. CDR3 nucleotide sequence: TGTGCCAGCAGCTTAGGGGGACAGGGGGCCTACGAGCAGTACTTC. Its translation is CASSLGGQGAYEQYF. The whole variable domain, remainder taken from reference TRBV7-8 and TRBJ2-7, is GAGVSQSPRYKVAKRGQDVALRCDPISGHVSLFWYQQALGQGPEFLTYFQNEAQLDKSGLPSDRFFAERPEGSVSTLKIQRTQQEDSAVYLCASSLGGQGAYEQYFGPGTRLTVT.

V is TRBV27 and J is TRBJ2-3, with a weak D call TRBD1 (6 bases). Trimming shortened V by 6 bases and J by 2 bases, and 15 bases separated the two germline ends. The CDR3 loop spans 15 amino acids. Germline assignment: CDR1 MNHEY and CDR2 SMNVEV (reference sequence). CDR3 in DNA: TGTGCCAGCAGGCTACAGGGACCTTTCACAGATACGCAGTATTTT. It translates to CASRLQGPFTDTQYF.

The rearrangement joins TRBV4-2 to TRBJ2-1; D possibly corresponds to TRBD1 (6 bases). Trimming shortened V by 7 bases and J by 0 bases, and 13 bases separated the two germline ends. The V gene's germline CDR1 is LGHNA and CDR2 YNFKEQ. CDR3 length equals 15 residues. The CDR3 spells CASKARDNSYNEQFF. Here the CDR3 DNA reads TGTGCCAGCAAAGCCCGGGACAACTCCTACAATGAGCAGTTCTTC.

The rearrangement joins TRBV18 to TRBJ1-5; perhaps TRBD1 as D (6 bases). V was trimmed by 3 bases and J by 3 bases, leaving 9 bases between them. This CDR3 spans 14 amino acids. Germline-derived CDR1 and CDR2 are KGHSH and LQKENI. CDR3 residues: CASSPDSSNQPQHF. The CDR3 region has the DNA TGTGCCAGCTCACCGGACAGCTCCAATCAGCCCCAGCATTTT.